This T cell receptor beta chain was sequenced during a study of metastatic and nonmetastatic thyroid tumors. Study context: Where malignant and benign thyroid patients were concerned, repertoires were compared across blood and tumor or nodule tissue. Broader study findings: Malignant thyroid tumors reportedly exceeded benign nodules significantly in TCR beta diversity, with the difference appearing in blood and tumor.

The ends lost 6 bases at V and 2 bases at J; junction bases unmatched: 10. This CDR3 is 16 amino acids long. Germline CDR1 MNHEY, CDR2 SVGEGT. This clone was detected a few times. Its antigen remains unknown. Every patient underwent thyroid surgery untreated. In the source study's methods: In papillary thyroid cancer, a distant-metastasis classifier was built using CDR3 differences across clinicopathological groups. TCRdb re-clonotyped the PCR reads through MiXCR. These V and J calls originate from TCRdb's pipeline instead of the authors' own analysis. This table has fewer than 40,000 clones, 18% appearing once.

The rearrangement joins TRBV6-2 or TRBV6-3 to TRBJ1-1; 9 bases are a match to TRBD1. Material: tumor tissue. This receptor was identified in a female donor with papillary thyroid cancer or a benign thyroid nodule (not recorded which). Some clones in this sample may be carry-over from other donors' samples. CDR3 amino acids: CASRPFTGGANTEAFF. DNA for the CDR3: TGTGCCAGCAGACCTTTCACAGGGGGCGCTAACACTGAAGCTTTCTTT.